The 21 T cell receptor beta chains below come from one sample, sequenced in a study of T cells in Graves' hyperthyroidism and ophthalmopathy. There were TCR beta CDR3 regions amplified from RNA transcripts. The HTBI primer set was used in a first-round RT-PCR of the TCR CDR3. TCRdb recomputed calls from the multiplex PCR reads with MiXCR, one row per CDR3 protein. This table has roughly 600,000 distinct CDR3 sequences, more than 14% appearing once. Sample: blood. The receptors shown here come from a woman between 45 and 60 years old with Graves' ophthalmopathy.

This clonotype was picked up many times. This chain uses TRBV7-2 with TRBJ2-1; D unresolved. Germline V gene sequence: CDR1 SGHTA, CDR2 FQGNSA. This CDR3 has 15 amino acids. V gave up 4 bases and J gave up 3 bases, with 13 bases separating them. This chain's CDR3 is CASSSWSNLYNEQFF. The CDR3 DNA follows: TGTGCCAGCAGCTCGTGGTCTAACCTCTACAATGAGCAGTTCTTC. Full variable domain (outside the CDR3, taken from reference TRBV7-2 and TRBJ2-1): GAGVSQSPSNKVTEKGKDVELRCDPISGHTALYWYRQSLGQGLEFLIYFQGNSAPDKSGLPSDRFSAERTGGSVSTLTIQRTQQEDSAVYLCASSSWSNLYNEQFFGPGTRLTVL.

The J gene is TRBJ2-7, the V gene TRBV29-1; 10 bases are a match to TRBD2. This CDR3 is built from 14 residues. The J segment lost 0 bases and the V segment lost 6 bases, leaving 5 bases of the junction unmatched. Looked up from germline, CDR1 is SQVTM and CDR2 is ANQGSEA. The CDR3 nucleotides read TGCAGCGTCATTAGCGGGAGGCACTCCTACGAGCAGTACTTC. Its protein product is CSVISGRHSYEQYF.

This clonotype turned up a few times. Here the CDR3 DNA reads TGTGCCAGCAGTTCCCCGCTAGCAAACAATGAGCAGTTCTTC. Protein: CASSSPLANNEQFF. This chain connects TRBV6-1 to TRBJ2-1, with D possibly being TRBD2 (5 bases). This CDR3 has 14 residues. Germline CDR1 is MNHNS and CDR2 is SASEGT. With 5 bases removed from V and 5 bases from J, the gap between germline ends came to 13 bases.

This clonotype was picked up a small number of times. This chain joins TRBV19 and TRBJ2-1; 15 bases agree with TRBD2. CDR1 is LNHDA and CDR2 is SQIVND in the germline V gene (reference sequence). Trimming cost V 0 bases and J 4 bases; bases outside gene matches: 7. The CDR3 runs to 19 residues. This chain's CDR3 is CASSIDRGLAGGFYNEQFF. In nucleotides, the CDR3 is TGTGCCAGTAGTATAGATCGGGGACTAGCGGGAGGTTTTTACAATGAGCAGTTCTTC.

In its sample, this clonotype was seen many times. The V call is TRBV27, the J call TRBJ2-5; no reliable D call. Germline V gene sequence: CDR1 MNHEY, CDR2 SMNVEV (reference sequence). The CDR3 covers 15 residues. V lost 2 bases, J lost 2 bases, and 12 bases lay in between. The CDR3 spells CASSLGPPPQETQYF. DNA of the CDR3: TGTGCCAGCAGTTTAGGTCCTCCCCCGCAAGAGACCCAGTACTTC.

This clonotype appeared many times. The CDR3 spells CASSYSGTSGNYEQYF. CDR3 nucleotides: TGTGCCAGCAGTTATTCCGGGACTAGCGGGAACTACGAGCAGTACTTC. The chain links TRBV6-2 or TRBV6-3 to TRBJ2-7, with 13 bases lining up with TRBD2. Germline V gene sequence: CDR1 MNHEY, CDR2 SVGEGT. The CDR3 is 16 residues long. The trim removed 3 bases at V and 3 bases at J, leaving 5 bases unmatched.

This clonotype was picked up many times. The gene calls are TRBV7-2 and TRBJ1-4, with D hard to call. V dropped 4 bases and J dropped 0 bases, with 9 bases sitting between them. The CDR3 consists of 15 residues. Germline CDR1 and CDR2: SGHTA and FQGNSA. The CDR3 sequence is CASSSQTSTNEKLFF. CDR3 sequence (DNA): TGTGCCAGCAGCTCCCAGACATCAACTAATGAAAAACTGTTTTTT.

This clonotype has a count of ten or more. The V call is TRBV27, the J call TRBJ2-3; D gene ambiguous. The CDR3 totals 15 residues. Germline CDR1 and CDR2: MNHEY and SMNVEV (reference sequence). Trimming pared 5 bases from V and 2 bases from J, leaving 14 bases between. This CDR3 is CASSDQGAYTDTQYF. CDR3 nucleotides: TGTGCCAGCAGTGACCAAGGAGCGTACACAGATACGCAGTATTTT.

The table lists this clonotype with many counts. The V call is TRBV28, the J call TRBJ2-1; 9 nucleotides match TRBD2. In germline, CDR1 is MDHEN, CDR2 SYDVKM. This CDR3 is 13 amino acids long. The V and J ends lost 7 bases and 3 bases, in that order; junction bases with no gene match: 1. The CDR3 spells CASTSGDYNEQFF. The CDR3 DNA sequence: TGTGCCAGCACTAGCGGGGACTACAATGAGCAGTTCTTC. Based on the CDR3 plus reference TRBV28 and TRBJ2-1, the full variable domain is DVKVTQSSRYLVKRTGEKVFLECVQDMDHENMFWYRQDPGLGLRLIYFSYDVKMKEKGDIPEGYSVSREKKERFSLILESASTNQTSMYLCASTSGDYNEQFFGPGTRLTVL.

This clonotype occurred many times. The V gene is TRBV2, the J gene TRBJ2-7; TRBD2 matches at 14 bases. V lost 6 bases, J lost 5 bases, and 6 bases stayed unmatched. This CDR3 is built from 15 residues. Germline assignment: CDR1 SNHLY and CDR2 FYNNEI. CDR3 sequence reads: CASRTGLAGVHEQYF. In DNA form, the CDR3 reads TGTGCCAGCAGGACGGGACTAGCGGGAGTCCACGAGCAGTACTTC. Complete variable domain (other parts from reference TRBV2 and TRBJ2-7): EPEVTQTPSHQVTQMGQEVILRCVPISNHLYFYWYRQILGQKVEFLVSFYNNEISEKSEIFDDQFSVERPDGSNFTLKIRSTKLEDSAMYFCASRTGLAGVHEQYFGPGTRLTVT.

The table lists this clonotype with many counts. The gene calls are TRBV6-2 or TRBV6-3 and TRBJ2-7; 8 nucleotides match TRBD1. Germline V gene data show CDR1 as MNHEY and CDR2 as SVGEGT. CDR3 length: 16 residues. V was pared by 5 bases and J by 2 bases, with 11 bases of the junction left unmatched. The CDR3, as DNA: TGTGCCAGCAGTCGACTTCGGACAGGGAGCCCCTACGAGCAGTACTTC. Protein sequence: CASSRLRTGSPYEQYF.

The chain links TRBV15 to TRBJ1-6; 11 bases align to TRBD1. The V gene end was trimmed by 5 bases and the J gene end by 5 bases; junction bases not matched to a gene: 2. CDR3 length: 15 residues. Germline CDR1 is LNHNV and CDR2 is YYDKDF (reference sequence). The chain's CDR3 is CATSRDRGNNSPLHF. CDR3 DNA sequence: TGTGCCACCAGCCGGGACAGGGGGAATAATTCACCCCTCCACTTT.

This clonotype was recorded a few times. The chain is built from TRBV6-6 and TRBJ2-5; D could derive from TRBD1 or TRBD2 (6 bases each). V shed 0 bases and J shed 9 bases, with 11 bases lying between them. Per germline, CDR1 MNHNY and CDR2 SVGAGI (reference sequence). This CDR3 contains 13 residues. The CDR3 DNA reads TGTGCCAGCAGTTACTCAGGGGGGTTGGCCCAGTACTTC. Translation gives CASSYSGGLAQYF.

This clonotype was counted only a few times. The chain joins TRBV28 to TRBJ2-3; 8 nucleotides line up with TRBD2. CDR1 is MDHEN, CDR2 SYDVKM, per germline. Trimming at V came to 5 bases and at J to 6 bases, leaving 13 bases not matched to a gene. The length of the CDR3 is 16 residues. The CDR3 loop reads CASSTGGEGLEDTQYF. DNA of the CDR3: TGTGCCAGCAGTACGGGGGGGGAGGGCCTCGAGGATACGCAGTATTTT.

This clonotype was detected ten times or more. The genes are TRBV5-1 and TRBJ2-1; the D gene is possibly TRBD2 (6 bases). V lost 0 bases, J lost 6 bases, and 10 bases lay in between. Germline loops: CDR1 SGHRS, CDR2 YFSETQ. This CDR3 is built from 14 residues. CDR3 nucleotide sequence: TGCGCCAGCAGCTTGGATCCGGGGGTCAATGAGCAGTTCTTC. Translation gives CASSLDPGVNEQFF. The full variable domain, its missing parts supplied by reference TRBV5-1 and TRBJ2-1, is KAGVTQTPRYLIKTRGQQVTLSCSPISGHRSVSWYQQTPGQGLQFLFEYFSETQRNKGNFPGRFSGRQFSNSRSEMNVSTLELGDSALYLCASSLDPGVNEQFFGPGTRLTVL.

This clonotype appeared many times. This chain links TRBV5-1 with TRBJ2-5, with 12 nucleotides matching TRBD1. In germline, CDR1 is SGHRS, CDR2 YFSETQ. Trimming removed 0 bases from V and 6 bases from J; junction bases left unmatched: 6. The CDR3 covers 16 residues. CDR3 sequence: CASSLDGTGGGQTQYF. CDR3 nucleotides: TGCGCCAGCAGCTTGGATGGGACAGGGGGCGGTCAGACCCAGTACTTC.

This clonotype was seen repeatedly, ten times or more. The rearrangement links TRBV27 to TRBJ2-1; possibly TRBD2 for D (5 bases). This CDR3 is built from 13 residues. Trimming removed 8 bases at V and 7 bases at J, with 15 bases between. The V gene's germline CDR1 is MNHEY and CDR2 SMNVEV (reference sequence). DNA of the CDR3: TGTGCCAGCGGGCTTAGAGGGAGAAATGAGCAGTTCTTC. Translated, it gives CASGLRGRNEQFF.

The chain links TRBV6-1 to TRBJ2-7, with D unclear. Per the germline V gene, CDR1 is MNHNS and CDR2 is SASEGT. The CDR3 is 19 residues long. The V end lost 7 bases, the J end lost 3 bases, and 31 bases lay between the germline ends. The CDR3 coding sequence is TGTGCCAGCATCGCCTACCCCTCAGAAAGATCCTTCCAATACTACGAGCAGTACTTC. It encodes CASIAYPSERSFQYYEQYF.

This clonotype showed up many times. This sequence joins TRBV6-2 or TRBV6-3 and TRBJ2-1; unclear D gene. V lost 4 bases to trimming and J lost 6 bases, with 7 bases between them. The CDR3 is made up of 12 amino acids. In germline, CDR1 is MNHEY, CDR2 SVGEGT. CDR3 in amino acids: CASSFAGNEQFF. CDR3 DNA sequence: TGTGCCAGCAGTTTCGCCGGCAATGAGCAGTTCTTC.

This clonotype was observed many times. The chain links TRBV12-3 or TRBV12-4 to TRBJ1-5; possibly TRBD1 for D (5 bases). Trimming removed 6 bases from V and 5 bases from J, with 8 bases in between. The CDR3 spans 12 residues. The CDR3, as DNA: TGTGCCAGCAGCCCCAGGGATCAGCCCCAGCATTTT. Translation gives CASSPRDQPQHF.

The chain uses TRBV18 and TRBJ2-5, with D unresolved. The CDR3 spans 14 residues. V lost 4 bases, J lost 3 bases, and 12 bases lay in between. Germline CDR1 and CDR2: KGHSH and LQKENI. In nucleotides, the CDR3 is TGTGCCAGCTCACTTGCCGACGCGAAAGAGACCCAGTACTTC. Protein sequence: CASSLADAKETQYF.